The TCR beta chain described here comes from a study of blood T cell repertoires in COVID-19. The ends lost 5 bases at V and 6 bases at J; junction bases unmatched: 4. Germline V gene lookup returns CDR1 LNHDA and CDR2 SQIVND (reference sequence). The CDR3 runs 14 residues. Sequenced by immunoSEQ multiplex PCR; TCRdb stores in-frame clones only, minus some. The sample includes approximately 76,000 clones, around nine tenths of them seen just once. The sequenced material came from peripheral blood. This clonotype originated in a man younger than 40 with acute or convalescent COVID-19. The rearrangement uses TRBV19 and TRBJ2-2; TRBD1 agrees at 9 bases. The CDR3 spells CASSPGDRAGELFF. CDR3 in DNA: TGTGCCAGTAGTCCTGGGGACAGGGCCGGGGAGCTGTTTTTT.